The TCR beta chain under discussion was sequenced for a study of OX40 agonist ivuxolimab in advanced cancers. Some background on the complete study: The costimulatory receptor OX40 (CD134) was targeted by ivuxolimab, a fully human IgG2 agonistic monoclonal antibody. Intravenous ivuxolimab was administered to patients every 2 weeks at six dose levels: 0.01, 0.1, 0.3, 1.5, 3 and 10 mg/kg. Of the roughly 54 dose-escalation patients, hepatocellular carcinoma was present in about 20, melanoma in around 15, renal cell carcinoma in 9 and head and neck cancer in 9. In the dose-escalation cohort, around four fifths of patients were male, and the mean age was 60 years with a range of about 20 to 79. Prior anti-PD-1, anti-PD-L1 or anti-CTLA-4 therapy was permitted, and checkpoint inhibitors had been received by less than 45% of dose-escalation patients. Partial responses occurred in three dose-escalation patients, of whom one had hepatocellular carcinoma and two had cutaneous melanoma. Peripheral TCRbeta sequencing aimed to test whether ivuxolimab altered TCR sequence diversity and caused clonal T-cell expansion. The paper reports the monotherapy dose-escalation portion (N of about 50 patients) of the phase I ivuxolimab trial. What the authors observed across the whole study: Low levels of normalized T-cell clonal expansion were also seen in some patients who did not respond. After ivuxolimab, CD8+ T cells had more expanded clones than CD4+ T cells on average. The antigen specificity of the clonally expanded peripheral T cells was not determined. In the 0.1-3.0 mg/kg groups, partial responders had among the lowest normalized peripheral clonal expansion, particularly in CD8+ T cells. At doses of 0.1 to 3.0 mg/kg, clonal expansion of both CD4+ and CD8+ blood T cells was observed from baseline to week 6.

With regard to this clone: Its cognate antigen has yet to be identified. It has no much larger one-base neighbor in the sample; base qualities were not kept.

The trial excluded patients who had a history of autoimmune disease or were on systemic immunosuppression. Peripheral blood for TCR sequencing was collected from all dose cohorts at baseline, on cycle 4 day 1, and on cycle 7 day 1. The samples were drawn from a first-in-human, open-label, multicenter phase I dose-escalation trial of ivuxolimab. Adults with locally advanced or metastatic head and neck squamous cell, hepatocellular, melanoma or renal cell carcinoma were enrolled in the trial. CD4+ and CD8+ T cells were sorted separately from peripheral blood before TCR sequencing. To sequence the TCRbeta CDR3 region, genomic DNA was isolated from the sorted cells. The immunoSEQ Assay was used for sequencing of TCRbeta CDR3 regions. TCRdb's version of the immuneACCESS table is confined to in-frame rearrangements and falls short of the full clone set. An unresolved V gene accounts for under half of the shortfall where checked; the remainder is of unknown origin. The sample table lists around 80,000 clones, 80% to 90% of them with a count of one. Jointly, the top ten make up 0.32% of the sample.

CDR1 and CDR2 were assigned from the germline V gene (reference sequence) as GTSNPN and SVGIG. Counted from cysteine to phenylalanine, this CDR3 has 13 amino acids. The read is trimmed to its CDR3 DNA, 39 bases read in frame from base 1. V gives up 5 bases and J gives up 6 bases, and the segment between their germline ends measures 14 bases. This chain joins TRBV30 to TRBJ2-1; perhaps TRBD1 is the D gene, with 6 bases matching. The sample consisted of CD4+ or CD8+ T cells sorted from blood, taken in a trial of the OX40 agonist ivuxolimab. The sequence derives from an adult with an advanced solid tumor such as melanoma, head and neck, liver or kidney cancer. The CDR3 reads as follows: CAWLGDIVNEQFF. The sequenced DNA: TGTGCCTGGCTGGGGGACATCGTCAATGAGCAGTTCTTC.